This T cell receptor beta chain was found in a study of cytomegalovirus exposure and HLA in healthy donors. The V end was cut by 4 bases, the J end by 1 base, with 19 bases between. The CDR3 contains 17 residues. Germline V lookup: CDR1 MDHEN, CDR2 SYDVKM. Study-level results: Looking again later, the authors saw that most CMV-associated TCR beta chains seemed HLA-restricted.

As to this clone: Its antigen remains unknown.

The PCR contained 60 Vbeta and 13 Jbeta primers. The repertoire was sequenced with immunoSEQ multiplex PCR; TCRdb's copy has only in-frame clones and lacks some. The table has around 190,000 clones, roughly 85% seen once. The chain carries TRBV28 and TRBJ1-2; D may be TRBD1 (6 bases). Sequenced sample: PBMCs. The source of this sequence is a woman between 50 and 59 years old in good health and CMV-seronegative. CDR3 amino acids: CASSSLRGRTLNYGYTF. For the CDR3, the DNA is TGTGCCAGCAGTTCTCTCAGGGGCCGTACCCTTAACTATGGCTACACCTTC.